This is a list of T cell receptor beta chains from one sample in a study of T cells expressing NK-cell markers. TCRdb reworked the 5' RACE reads into one entry per CDR3 protein, no DNA. In all, the sample yields roughly 390,000 distinct CDR3 sequences. Specimen: blood T cells: a sorted CD56 or NKG2C T cell subset, CD4+ or CD8+ T cells, or bulk PBMC T cells (not recorded which). These receptors originate from a woman between 50 and 59 years old in good health. Each CDR3 is given with its conserved first and last residue. The order of the fields is V gene, J gene, CDR3 protein.

v_call: TRBV12-3/TRBV12-4; j_call: TRBJ1-2; cdr3_aa: CASSFVEEPMYGYTF
v_call: TRBV12-3/TRBV12-4; j_call: TRBJ2-2; cdr3_aa: CASSYSSTGELFF
v_call: TRBV29-1; j_call: TRBJ2-5; cdr3_aa: CSVGELQGTQYF
v_call: TRBV11-1; j_call: TRBJ2-2; cdr3_aa: CASSLTGGELFF
v_call: TRBV9; j_call: TRBJ2-2; cdr3_aa: CASSVAKGLAGTSGELFF
v_call: TRBV5-1; j_call: TRBJ2-3; cdr3_aa: CASSLPQGSRPSSTDTQYF
v_call: TRBV7-8; j_call: TRBJ2-1; cdr3_aa: CASSLALDFSNEQFF
v_call: TRBV27; j_call: TRBJ2-3; cdr3_aa: CASIAGTSGRSDTQYF
v_call: TRBV10-3; j_call: TRBJ2-1; cdr3_aa: CAIRRTGIPGEQFF
v_call: TRBV6-5; j_call: TRBJ1-5; cdr3_aa: CASSYLSVSQPQHF
v_call: TRBV20-1; j_call: TRBJ2-1; cdr3_aa: CSARSGDLGANEQFF
v_call: TRBV27; j_call: TRBJ1-3; cdr3_aa: CASSPKTGFSGNTIYF
v_call: TRBV24-1; j_call: TRBJ1-2; cdr3_aa: CATSDLGDSYTF
v_call: TRBV7-9; j_call: TRBJ2-2; cdr3_aa: CALPPSGRYSDTGELFF
v_call: TRBV5-5; j_call: TRBJ2-3; cdr3_aa: CASSHPGGATDTQYF
v_call: TRBV27; j_call: TRBJ2-1; cdr3_aa: CASADSKGVDEQFF
v_call: TRBV7-2; j_call: TRBJ2-1; cdr3_aa: CASSLAWTGASSYNEQFF
v_call: TRBV7-2; j_call: TRBJ2-5; cdr3_aa: CASSLLRTSRETQYF
v_call: TRBV7-9; j_call: TRBJ1-1; cdr3_aa: CASSLHRQGTNEAFF
v_call: TRBV29-1; j_call: TRBJ2-5; cdr3_aa: CSVDLGPAETQYF
v_call: TRBV29-1; j_call: TRBJ2-5; cdr3_aa: CSSRGREWLETQYF
v_call: TRBV5-1; j_call: TRBJ2-2; cdr3_aa: CASSFQRDHTGELFF
v_call: TRBV27; j_call: TRBJ2-1; cdr3_aa: CASRSLAGGINEQFF
v_call: TRBV6-1; j_call: TRBJ2-1; cdr3_aa: CASSATSGTYNEQFF
v_call: TRBV4-1; j_call: TRBJ2-1; cdr3_aa: CASSQESAYYNEQFF
v_call: TRBV5-1; j_call: TRBJ2-1; cdr3_aa: CASSPALTRREEQFF
v_call: TRBV20-1; j_call: TRBJ1-1; cdr3_aa: CSAFDTPLSWGNTEAFF
v_call: TRBV12-3/TRBV12-4; j_call: TRBJ2-7; cdr3_aa: CASSPSWSSSGNYEQYF
v_call: TRBV12-3/TRBV12-4; j_call: TRBJ2-1; cdr3_aa: CASTLGVGVTYNEQFF
v_call: TRBV4-2; j_call: TRBJ2-2; cdr3_aa: CASTSGDTGELFF
v_call: TRBV15; j_call: TRBJ1-2; cdr3_aa: CATSGKDGVGYTF
v_call: TRBV3-1; j_call: TRBJ2-5; cdr3_aa: CASSQDPGRQETQYF
v_call: TRBV27; j_call: TRBJ2-4; cdr3_aa: CASSSVGGINIQYF
v_call: TRBV9; j_call: TRBJ2-4; cdr3_aa: CASSESDRGIAKNIQYF
v_call: TRBV12-3/TRBV12-4; j_call: TRBJ2-2; cdr3_aa: CASSFWGQANTGELFF
v_call: TRBV10-3; j_call: TRBJ2-7; cdr3_aa: CAIRVGGSYEQYF
v_call: TRBV6-1; j_call: TRBJ2-1; cdr3_aa: CASSALGLAGGLVQFF
v_call: TRBV4-1; j_call: TRBJ1-2; cdr3_aa: CASSQALPGQGSTNYGYTF
v_call: TRBV10-3; j_call: TRBJ1-1; cdr3_aa: CATGTGPMNTEAFF
v_call: TRBV3-1; j_call: TRBJ2-1; cdr3_aa: CASSQFSGRLNEQFF
v_call: TRBV20-1; j_call: TRBJ1-1; cdr3_aa: CSASGAGANTEAFF
v_call: TRBV18; j_call: TRBJ2-2; cdr3_aa: CASSLKQGPFTGELFF
v_call: TRBV18; j_call: TRBJ2-7; cdr3_aa: CASSPWGKYEQYF
v_call: TRBV29-1; j_call: TRBJ2-1; cdr3_aa: CSVRAGNEQFF
v_call: TRBV3-1; j_call: TRBJ1-5; cdr3_aa: CASGSGSNQPQHF
v_call: TRBV29-1; j_call: TRBJ2-3; cdr3_aa: CSVDRGQGSTDTQYF
v_call: TRBV11-2; j_call: TRBJ2-1; cdr3_aa: CASRPLGGTSGRYNEQFF
v_call: TRBV2; j_call: TRBJ1-2; cdr3_aa: CASTTDGNYGYTF